The next 6 T cell receptor beta chains were all read from a single sample in a study of blood T cell repertoires in COVID-19. Libraries were prepared by immunoSEQ multiplex PCR; TCRdb keeps only in-frame clonotypes and omits some of them. Of approximately 130,000 clones listed, roughly 80% were seen once; the top ten hold 18%. Sequencing was carried out using PBMCs or T cells enriched from blood (not recorded which). The receptors shown here come from a man aged 30-40 years who had recovered from COVID-19.

The chain combines TRBV21-1 with TRBJ2-7; TRBD1 is the table's D call, not checked against the DNA. TRBV21-1 is a pseudogene. This CDR3 region has 14 residues. The CDR3 protein is CASSTDRYSYEQYF. The CDR3 DNA is TGTGCCAGCAGCACGGACAGATACTCCTACGAGCAGTACTTC.

V is TRBV27 and J is TRBJ1-6; D call uncertain. Germline V lookup: CDR1 MNHEY, CDR2 SMNVEV (reference sequence). Trimming removed 0 bases from V and 7 bases from J, with 13 bases in between. The CDR3 spans 16 residues. This chain's CDR3 is CASSLSGGRRNSPLHF. Here the CDR3 DNA reads TGTGCCAGCAGTTTATCAGGAGGGAGGAGGAATTCACCCCTCCACTTT.

The chain combines TRBV7-2 with TRBJ2-7, with TRBD2 as a possible D gene (5 bases). This CDR3 is built from 15 residues. The V and J ends lost 6 bases and 6 bases respectively, with 21 bases between them. Germline V gene data show CDR1 as SGHTA and CDR2 as FQGNSA. The CDR3 loop reads CASSPPGRGSREQYF. CDR3 bases: TGTGCCAGCAGTCCTCCGGGCCGGGGTTCCCGCGAGCAGTACTTC. Complete variable domain (other parts from reference TRBV7-2 and TRBJ2-7): GAGVSQSPSNKVTEKGKDVELRCDPISGHTALYWYRQSLGQGLEFLIYFQGNSAPDKSGLPSDRFSAERTGGSVSTLTIQRTQQEDSAVYLCASSPPGRGSREQYFGPGTRLTVT.

V is TRBV6-5 and J is TRBJ1-3; D call uncertain. Trimming pared 10 bases from V and 0 bases from J, leaving 7 bases between. The V gene's germline CDR1 is MNHEY and CDR2 SVGAGI. This CDR3 has 12 residues. In DNA form, the CDR3 reads TGTGCCACCGATAGCTCTGGAAACACCATATATTTT. It encodes CATDSSGNTIYF.

The sample holds a few counts of this clone. The chain employs TRBV19 and TRBJ1-5; D not certain. CDR1 is LNHDA and CDR2 is SQIVND in the germline V gene (reference sequence). The CDR3 spans 15 residues. The ends were cut back, 7 bases at V and 0 bases at J, with 13 bases in the middle. The CDR3 protein is CASTISVLSNQPQHF. The CDR3 DNA reads TGTGCCAGTACCATAAGCGTACTTAGCAATCAGCCCCAGCATTTT.

The chain recombines TRBV5-4 with TRBJ1-6; the D gene is possibly TRBD1 (5 bases). V dropped 1 base and J dropped 5 bases, with 10 bases sitting between them. This CDR3 region has 15 residues. Germline loops: CDR1 SGHNT, CDR2 YYREEE (reference sequence). CDR3 in amino acids: CASSLTGPNNSPLHF. CDR3 coding DNA: TGTGCCAGCAGCTTGACAGGCCCTAATAATTCACCCCTCCACTTT.